Listed below are T cell receptor beta chains from one sample, sequenced in a study of T cell changes during pregnancy in multiple sclerosis. Measured with immunoSEQ multiplex PCR; TCRdb has only the in-frame clones, and not every one. The profile shows around 69,000 clones, 90% to 95% of them singletons. Specimen: CD8+ T cells from peripheral blood mononuclear cells, collected before pregnancy. All receptors derive from a female donor with multiple sclerosis, enrolled in a pregnancy study. CDR3s include the opening cysteine and the closing phenylalanine or tryptophan. The D gene is left open where the match is weak. Size values are once, few and many counts, or a class for expanded clones, and some rows have none.

d_call j_call v_call clone_size cdr3_aa cdr3_nt
NA TRBJ2-3 TRBV30 NA CAWSVPPRSSSGTDTQYF TGTGCCTGGAGTGTACCCCCCCGATCCTCCTCGGGGACAGATACGCAGTATTTT
TRBD2 TRBJ2-1 TRBV11-1 NA CASSTEDSGGYNEQFF TGTGCCAGCAGTACAGAGGATAGCGGGGGTTACAATGAGCAGTTCTTC
NA TRBJ2-1 TRBV10-3 once CAISGGGGASNEQFF TGTGCCATCTCCGGGGGAGGGGGGGCCTCCAATGAGCAGTTCTTC
NA TRBJ2-1 TRBV6-5 NA CASSSPDSRGKQFF TGTGCCAGCAGTTCGCCAGACTCTCGCGGCAAGCAGTTCTTC
TRBD1 TRBJ2-3 TRBV6-5 once CASRLGTGGVDTQYF TGTGCCAGCAGACTCGGGACAGGGGGGGTGGATACGCAGTATTTT
NA TRBJ2-2 TRBV14 NA CASSQEFSLGRNTGELFF TGTGCCAGCAGCCAAGAGTTTTCTCTTGGGAGAAACACCGGGGAGCTGTTTTTT
TRBD2 TRBJ2-5 TRBV5-1 NA CASSASGGAETQYF TGCGCCAGCAGCGCAAGCGGGGGGGCTGAGACCCAGTACTTC
NA TRBJ1-1 TRBV19 once CASIGPRGTEAFF TGTGCCAGTATAGGGCCCCGGGGAACTGAAGCTTTCTTT
NA TRBJ1-2 TRBV2 few CASSESGNYGYTF TGTGCCAGCAGTGAGTCGGGTAACTATGGCTACACCTTC
NA TRBJ2-1 TRBV7-9 NA CASSGGFFEQFF TGTGCCAGCAGCGGAGGCTTCTTTGAGCAGTTCTTC
TRBD2 TRBJ2-5 TRBV10-3 NA CAISEDSSGGWGETQYF TGTGCCATCAGTGAGGATTCTAGCGGGGGGTGGGGAGAGACCCAGTACTTC
TRBD2 TRBJ2-1 TRBV7-9 NA CASSLVQGLEAEQFF TGTGCCAGCAGCTTAGTGCAGGGACTAGAAGCTGAGCAGTTCTTC
NA TRBJ2-2 TRBV6-5 NA CASSYFQGAGELFF TGTGCCAGCAGTTACTTCCAGGGCGCCGGGGAGCTGTTTTTT
NA TRBJ1-5 TRBV27 medium-sized CASSWGGSQPQHF TGTGCCAGCAGTTGGGGGGGTAGTCAGCCCCAGCATTTT
NA TRBJ2-3 TRBV9 NA CASSLPGSSTDTQYF TGTGCCAGCAGCCTTCCCGGTAGTTCCACAGATACGCAGTATTTT
TRBD2 TRBJ2-3 TRBV2 NA CARRLAGDTQYF TGTGCCCGAAGACTAGCCGGAGATACGCAGTATTTT
NA TRBJ2-1 TRBV19 NA CASSILPGTPNEQFF TGTGCCAGTAGTATTCTCCCCGGGACTCCCAATGAGCAGTTCTTC
TRBD1 TRBJ2-7 TRBV9 NA CASSVGGGQGYEQYF TGTGCCAGCAGCGTAGGGGGGGGACAGGGGTACGAGCAGTACTTC
TRBD2 TRBJ2-3 TRBV9 NA CASSVGGFSGGPPDTQYF TGTGCCAGCAGCGTAGGTGGGTTTAGCGGGGGCCCCCCGGATACGCAGTATTTT
TRBD1 TRBJ2-7 TRBV6-5 NA CASSYGQGQYEQYF TGTGCCAGCAGTTACGGACAGGGGCAGTACGAGCAGTACTTC
NA TRBJ1-4 TRBV29-1 NA CSVEDWSGTTNEKLFF TGCAGCGTTGAAGATTGGTCGGGAACAACTAATGAAAAACTGTTTTTT
TRBD1 TRBJ1-2 TRBV10-1 NA CASSVRDRVNGYTF TGCGCCAGCAGCGTACGGGACAGGGTGAACGGCTACACCTTC
NA TRBJ1-5 TRBV6-5 NA CASRPQGSSNQPQHF TGTGCCAGCAGGCCGCAGGGGTCCAGCAATCAGCCCCAGCATTTT
TRBD1 TRBJ2-7 TRBV6-5 NA CASSPIGTGGHEQYF TGTGCCAGCAGCCCCATCGGGACAGGGGGACACGAGCAGTACTTC
TRBD2 TRBJ2-3 TRBV6-4 NA CASSDGTSLSTDTQYF TGTGCCAGCAGTGACGGGACTAGCCTTAGCACAGATACGCAGTATTTT
TRBD2 TRBJ2-3 TRBV5-1 NA CASSFGGGTDTQYF TGCGCCAGCAGCTTTGGCGGGGGGACAGATACGCAGTATTTT
TRBD2 TRBJ2-5 TRBV27 NA CASSLRRAGGPSETQYF TGTGCCAGCAGTCTCCGGAGAGCGGGGGGCCCTAGTGAGACCCAGTACTTC
NA TRBJ1-2 TRBV2 NA CATTNDRQVGDYGYTF TGTGCCACCACAAATGACCGACAGGTCGGGGACTATGGCTACACCTTC
NA TRBJ1-4 TRBV30 once CAWGGEVNEKLFF TGTGCCTGGGGAGGGGAGGTTAATGAAAAACTGTTTTTT
TRBD1 TRBJ1-2 TRBV9 NA CASSQNRGQPYGYTF TGTGCCAGCAGCCAGAACAGGGGACAGCCCTATGGCTACACCTTC
TRBD1 TRBJ1-2 TRBV7-6 once CASSPGKGAYGYTF TGTGCCAGCAGCCCCGGGAAGGGGGCCTATGGCTACACCTTC
NA TRBJ2-3 TRBV7-9 NA CASSLGHFGTDTQYF TGTGCCAGCAGCTTAGGGCATTTCGGCACAGATACGCAGTATTTT
NA TRBJ2-5 TRBV27 once CASIGGPSGAQYF TGTGCCAGTATCGGGGGACCGTCGGGGGCCCAGTACTTC
TRBD2 TRBJ2-3 TRBV9 once CASSVPSGGDTQYF TGTGCCAGCAGCGTACCCAGCGGGGGGGATACGCAGTATTTT
TRBD1 TRBJ2-7 TRBV7-8 NA CASSPNTGTGVSYEQYF TGTGCCAGCAGCCCAAACACCGGGACAGGGGTGTCCTACGAGCAGTACTTC
NA TRBJ2-2 TRBV7-9 NA CATSAGNGELFF TGTGCCACCTCCGCAGGGAACGGGGAGCTGTTTTTT
NA TRBJ1-1 TRBV6-6 NA CASTFTGGVENTEAFF TGTGCCAGCACTTTCACAGGTGGCGTGGAGAACACTGAAGCTTTCTTT
NA TRBJ2-2 TRBV5-6 NA CASLPLSNTGELFF TGTGCCAGCCTTCCCCTTTCGAACACCGGGGAGCTGTTTTTT
NA TRBJ2-1 TRBV7-8 NA CASSLVSRSGEQFF TGTGCCAGCAGCTTAGTTTCCAGATCTGGTGAGCAGTTCTTC
NA TRBJ2-7 TRBV6-5 NA CASRGIQGYEQYF TGTGCCAGCAGGGGCATCCAAGGCTACGAGCAGTACTTC
TRBD2 TRBJ2-2 TRBV9 NA CASSATSGATGELFF TGTGCCAGCAGCGCGACTAGCGGGGCGACCGGGGAGCTGTTTTTT
NA TRBJ2-7 TRBV5-1 once CASSFRKSSYEQYF TGCGCCAGCAGCTTCAGAAAAAGCTCCTACGAGCAGTACTTC